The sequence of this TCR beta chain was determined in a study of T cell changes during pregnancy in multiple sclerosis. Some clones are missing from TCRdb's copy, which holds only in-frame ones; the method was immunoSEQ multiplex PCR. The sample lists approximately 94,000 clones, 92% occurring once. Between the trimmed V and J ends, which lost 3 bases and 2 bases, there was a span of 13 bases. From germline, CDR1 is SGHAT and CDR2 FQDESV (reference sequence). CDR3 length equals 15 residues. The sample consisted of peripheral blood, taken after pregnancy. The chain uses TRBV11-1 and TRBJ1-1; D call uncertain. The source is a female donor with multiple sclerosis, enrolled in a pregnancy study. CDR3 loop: CASSFGLARNTEAFF. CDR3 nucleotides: TGTGCCAGCAGCTTCGGACTCGCTCGAAACACTGAAGCTTTCTTT. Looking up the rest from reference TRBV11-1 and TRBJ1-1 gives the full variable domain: EAEVAQSPRYKITEKSQAVAFWCDPISGHATLYWYRQILGQGPELLVQFQDESVVDDSQLPKDRFSAERLKGVDSTLKIQPAELGDSAMYLCASSFGLARNTEAFFGQGTRLTVV.